Presented here are 23 T cell receptor beta chains from one specimen sequenced in a study of T cells in Graves' hyperthyroidism and ophthalmopathy. Amplification yielded TCR beta CDR3 regions, with RNA transcripts as the source. First-round RT-PCR targeting the TCR CDR3 was performed with the HTBI primer set. TCRdb re-derived calls from the multiplex PCR reads in MiXCR, one entry per CDR3 protein. Of 400,000 to 600,000 distinct CDR3 sequences in the sample, around 21% were seen once. The sample comprised blood. These receptors were collected from a man between 18 and 29 years old with Graves' hyperthyroidism.

This chain uses TRBV6-1 with TRBJ2-5; no reliable D call. V was trimmed by 1 base and J by 0 bases, leaving 12 bases between them. CDR3 length: 16 residues. CDR1 MNHNS and CDR2 SASEGT come from the germline V gene. CDR3 loop: CASSEVGGLYQETQYF. The DNA for the CDR3 is TGTGCCAGCAGTGAAGTCGGCGGATTATACCAAGAGACCCAGTACTTC.

The chain combines TRBV12-3 or TRBV12-4 with TRBJ1-5; D uncertain. Trimming removed 3 bases at V and 5 bases at J, with 8 bases between. This CDR3 spans 13 amino acids. The CDR3 spells CASSFREDQPQHF. The CDR3 DNA reads TGTGCCAGCAGTTTTAGGGAGGATCAGCCCCAGCATTTT.

This clonotype showed up many times. The V call is TRBV15, the J call TRBJ1-3, with D possibly matching TRBD1 (5 bases). CDR3 length: 17 residues. Looked up from germline, CDR1 is LNHNV and CDR2 is YYDKDF (reference sequence). Trimming removed 0 bases at V and 0 bases at J, with 12 bases between. The CDR3 protein is CATSRDTRAHSGNTIYF. CDR3 nucleotides: TGTGCCACCAGCAGAGATACCAGGGCCCACTCTGGAAACACCATATATTTT.

This clonotype has at least ten counts. The rearrangement links TRBV19 to TRBJ1-1; D gene unclear. Trimming removed 1 base from V and 1 base from J, with 10 bases in between. CDR3 length: 15 residues. Germline V gene data show CDR1 as LNHDA and CDR2 as SQIVND (reference sequence). CDR3 in DNA: TGTGCCAGTAGTATAGTTAAGGGAGCGAACACTGAAGCTTTCTTT. The encoded protein is CASSIVKGANTEAFF. The whole variable domain, remainder taken from reference TRBV19 and TRBJ1-1, is DGGITQSPKYLFRKEGQNVTLSCEQNLNHDAMYWYRQDPGQGLRLIYYSQIVNDFQKGDIAEGYSVSREKKESFPLTVTSAQKNPTAFYLCASSIVKGANTEAFFGQGTRLTVV.

This clonotype was found many times. The CDR3 DNA reads as TGTGCCAGCAGTTCAATCCCGGAAGCTTTCTTT. This gives the protein CASSSIPEAFF. The V and J genes are TRBV28 and TRBJ1-1; no definite D call. Germline V lookup: CDR1 MDHEN, CDR2 SYDVKM. The length of the CDR3 is 11 residues. The V end was cut by 4 bases, the J end by 8 bases, with 8 bases between.

This clonotype was detected ten times or more. J is TRBJ1-2 and V is TRBV19; a possible D gene is TRBD1 (6 bases). CDR1 LNHDA and CDR2 SQIVND come from the germline V gene (reference sequence). The length of the CDR3 is 14 residues. Between the trimmed V and J ends, which lost 3 bases and 5 bases, there was a span of 13 bases. The CDR3 DNA reads TGTGCCAGTAGTATGGGCGCGGGGGCGTATGGCTACACCTTC. Protein sequence: CASSMGAGAYGYTF.

In its sample, this clonotype was seen many times. This chain joins TRBV5-4 and TRBJ1-2; 8 bases fit TRBD1. V was clipped by 4 bases and J by 3 bases; unmatched bases: 2. This CDR3 contains 13 residues. Looked up from germline, CDR1 is SGHNT and CDR2 is YYREEE (reference sequence). CDR3 region: CASSTDRDYGYTF. CDR3 sequence (DNA): TGTGCCAGCAGCACGGACAGGGACTATGGCTACACCTTC.

This clonotype was observed a few times. The V gene is TRBV11-2, the J gene TRBJ1-2, with unresolved D. Trimming took off 1 base at V and 2 bases at J, with 8 bases between the two ends. Germline assignment: CDR1 SGHAT and CDR2 FQNNGV. CDR3 length equals 14 residues. The CDR3 DNA follows: TGTGCCAGCAGCTTAGTTTCGGGGAACTATGGCTACACCTTC. Translating gives CASSLVSGNYGYTF.

This clonotype has at least ten counts. The chain recombines TRBV19 with TRBJ1-5; D not certain. The V end was cut by 5 bases, the J end by 1 base, with 15 bases between. CDR1 is LNHDA, CDR2 SQIVND, per germline (reference sequence). CDR3 length: 16 residues. The CDR3, as DNA: TGTGCCAGTAGTTGGCAGGTAGGGATGAGCAATCAGCCCCAGCATTTT. This encodes CASSWQVGMSNQPQHF.

This clonotype has ten or more counts. The chain combines TRBV2 with TRBJ1-1; TRBD1 is a possible D gene (6 bases). Germline assignment: CDR1 SNHLY and CDR2 FYNNEI. The CDR3 is 15 amino acids. Trimming took off 5 bases at V and 0 bases at J, with 13 bases between the two ends. CDR3 DNA: TGTGCCAGCAGTACCACAGGGATACTGAACACTGAAGCTTTCTTT. This translates into CASSTTGILNTEAFF.

This clonotype was recorded a few times. The chain is built from TRBV2 and TRBJ2-3, with D unclear. V was pared by 1 base and J by 9 bases, with 20 bases between. CDR1 is SNHLY, CDR2 FYNNEI, per germline. This CDR3 has 16 amino acids. In DNA form, the CDR3 reads TGTGCCAGCAGTGAAGTGTACCGCCGTAAGAGATCGACGCAGTATTTT. It is translated as CASSEVYRRKRSTQYF. Combining the CDR3 with reference TRBV2 and TRBJ2-3 gives the whole variable domain EPEVTQTPSHQVTQMGQEVILRCVPISNHLYFYWYRQILGQKVEFLVSFYNNEISEKSEIFDDQFSVERPDGSNFTLKIRSTKLEDSAMYFCASSEVYRRKRSTQYFGPGTRLTVL.

The chain links TRBV6-5 to TRBJ2-2; 8 nucleotides align to TRBD1. This CDR3 has 16 amino acids. Germline V lookup: CDR1 MNHEY, CDR2 SVGAGI. V lost 2 bases, J lost 7 bases, and 9 bases stayed unmatched. The CDR3 DNA follows: TGTGCCAGCAGTTACCGCACGGACAGGGTAGTCGGGGAGCTGTTTTTT. It yields the protein CASSYRTDRVVGELFF.

In this sample, this clonotype turned up many times. The chain has TRBV5-1 and TRBJ1-1; D perhaps matches TRBD1 (5 bases). V lost 3 bases, J lost 8 bases, and 17 bases lay in between. This CDR3 contains 14 residues. Germline loops: CDR1 SGHRS, CDR2 YFSETQ. CDR3 DNA sequence: TGCGCCAGCAGCTCTAATCCCAGGGTGTACGAAGCTTTCTTT. Its protein is CASSSNPRVYEAFF.

This clonotype has ten or more counts. This sequence joins TRBV11-1 and TRBJ1-1, with D unclear. CDR1 is SGHAT and CDR2 is FQDESV in the germline V gene (reference sequence). Trimming pared 4 bases from V and 6 bases from J, leaving 21 bases between. The CDR3 consists of 16 residues. Written as DNA, the CDR3 is TGTGCCAGCAGCTCGCTATCTATTTGGGCCGTGGCTGAAGCTTTCTTT. This translates into CASSSLSIWAVAEAFF.

The J gene is TRBJ1-6, the V gene TRBV12-3 or TRBV12-4, with TRBD1 matching over 8 bases. CDR3 length: 14 amino acids. Trimming cost V 3 bases and J 9 bases; bases outside gene matches: 4. CDR3 region: CASSFQGAGSPLHF. The CDR3, as DNA: TGTGCCAGCAGTTTCCAGGGGGCTGGTTCACCCCTCCACTTT.

The chain carries TRBV6-5 and TRBJ2-7; D might be TRBD1 (5 bases). V lost 2 bases and J 2 bases, leaving 10 bases between the germline ends. CDR1 MNHEY and CDR2 SVGAGI come from the germline V gene. The CDR3 sequence is 14 residues long. CDR3 sequence: CASSYPDKTYEQYF. Here the CDR3 DNA reads TGTGCCAGCAGTTACCCGGACAAGACCTACGAGCAGTACTTC.

This clonotype was counted many times. The rearrangement links TRBV19 to TRBJ2-7; no clear D gene. The CDR3 contains 16 residues. With 6 bases removed from V and 5 bases from J, the gap between germline ends came to 23 bases. From germline, CDR1 is LNHDA and CDR2 SQIVND (reference sequence). In nucleotides, the CDR3 is TGTGCCAGTAGGTGGATTCTGGACGGTCGTTCCCACGAGCAGTACTTC. Translated: CASRWILDGRSHEQYF.

This clonotype was detected ten times or more. The chain uses TRBV30 and TRBJ1-1; no clear D gene. Looked up from germline, CDR1 is GTSNPN and CDR2 is SVGIG (reference sequence). V was pared by 4 bases and J by 1 base, with 10 bases between. The CDR3 covers 13 residues. The CDR3 DNA reads TGTGCCTGGATCGTGAGTTCGAACACTGAAGCTTTCTTT. Its protein product is CAWIVSSNTEAFF. Using reference TRBV30 and TRBJ1-1 for the parts outside the CDR3, the full variable domain is SQTIHQWPATLVQPVGSPLSLECTVEGTSNPNLYWYRQAAGRGLQLLFYSVGIGQISSEVPQNLSASRPQDRQFILSSKKLLLSDSGFYLCAWIVSSNTEAFFGQGTRLTVV.

This clonotype came up many times. The chain combines TRBV11-1 with TRBJ2-2; D remains ambiguous. The CDR3 loop spans 15 amino acids. The V end lost 1 base, the J end lost 3 bases, and 9 bases lay between the germline ends. Looked up from germline, CDR1 is SGHAT and CDR2 is FQDESV (reference sequence). CDR3 sequence: CASSLGVSDTGELFF. CDR3 nucleotide sequence: TGTGCCAGCAGCTTAGGGGTATCGGACACCGGGGAGCTGTTTTTT.

The V call is TRBV5-1, the J call TRBJ1-1, with D possibly matching TRBD1 (5 bases). Trimming took off 1 base at V and 5 bases at J, with 12 bases between the two ends. The CDR3 sequence is 14 residues long. CDR1 is SGHRS and CDR2 is YFSETQ in the germline V gene. The CDR3 reads CASSLKGEGTEAFF. CDR3 nucleotides: TGCGCCAGCAGCTTGAAAGGGGAGGGGACTGAAGCTTTCTTT. The full variable domain, rest sourced from reference TRBV5-1 and TRBJ1-1, is KAGVTQTPRYLIKTRGQQVTLSCSPISGHRSVSWYQQTPGQGLQFLFEYFSETQRNKGNFPGRFSGRQFSNSRSEMNVSTLELGDSALYLCASSLKGEGTEAFFGQGTRLTVV.

The chain couples TRBV19 to TRBJ2-7; tentatively, D is TRBD1 or TRBD2 (5 bases each). The CDR3 runs to 12 residues. From germline, CDR1 is LNHDA and CDR2 SQIVND (reference sequence). The V end was cut by 1 base, the J end by 6 bases, with 7 bases between. The CDR3 is CASSIAGREQYF. The CDR3 bases are TGTGCCAGTAGTATAGCGGGGCGCGAGCAGTACTTC.

The V and J genes are TRBV5-1 and TRBJ1-1; D might be TRBD1 (5 bases). CDR1 is SGHRS, CDR2 YFSETQ, per germline. This CDR3 contains 13 residues. V gave up 4 bases and J gave up 5 bases, with 12 bases separating them. The CDR3 coding sequence is TGCGCCAGCAGCATCAGGGATGGTACTGAAGCTTTCTTT. Translated: CASSIRDGTEAFF.

The CDR3 loop is CASSDPQEGRNTIYF. The CDR3 DNA reads as TGTGCCAGCAGTGACCCTCAAGAGGGGCGAAACACCATATATTTT. The chain combines TRBV25-1 with TRBJ1-3; a possible D gene is TRBD1 (5 bases). The germline V gene has CDR1 MGHDK and CDR2 SYGVNS. CDR3 length equals 15 residues. Trimming took off 3 bases at V and 5 bases at J, with 14 bases between the two ends.